A single sample gave rise to the 13 T cell receptor beta chains below, sequenced in a study of blood T cell repertoires in COVID-19. Some clones are missing from TCRdb's copy, which holds only in-frame ones; the method was immunoSEQ multiplex PCR. The sample carries 150,000 or so clones, roughly 86% recorded once. Sequenced input: peripheral blood. These receptors originate from a human donor in a cohort sampled during active COVID-19.

The rearrangement joins TRBV3-1 (or the pseudogene TRBV3-2) to TRBJ2-3; TRBD1 aligns across 7 bases. The V gene's germline CDR1 is LGHDT and CDR2 YNNKEL (reference sequence). The V segment lost 2 bases and the J segment 2 bases; nucleotides outside the gene matches: 4. The CDR3 consists of 15 residues. The CDR3 coding sequence is TGTGCCAGCAGCCAAAGGGGGCAGAACACAGATACGCAGTATTTT. It translates to CASSQRGQNTDTQYF.

The genes are TRBV5-4 and TRBJ1-5; D unresolved. V shed 2 bases and J shed 0 bases, with 9 bases lying between them. The germline gives CDR1 SGHNT, CDR2 YYREEE (reference sequence). This CDR3 region has 15 residues. The CDR3 DNA follows: TGTGCCAGCAGCTTTGGGCCGAATAGCAATCAGCCCCAGCATTTT. Translating gives CASSFGPNSNQPQHF. Full variable domain (missing parts from reference TRBV5-4 and TRBJ1-5): ETGVTQSPTHLIKTRGQQVTLRCSSQSGHNTVSWYQQALGQGPQFIFQYYREEENGRGNFPPRFSGLQFPNYSSELNVNALELDDSALYLCASSFGPNSNQPQHFGDGTRLSIL.

This chain uses TRBV7-2 with TRBJ2-2; D is uncertain. The CDR3 has 12 amino acids. V lost 2 bases and J lost 7, with 5 bases in between. The germline CDR1 and CDR2 sequences are SGHTA and FQGNSA. The DNA of the CDR3 is TGTGCCAGCAGCTTATCCCTCGGGGAGCTGTTTTTT. Its translation: CASSLSLGELFF.

V gene TRBV9 combines with J gene TRBJ2-5; 10 bases are shared with TRBD1. Germline CDR1 reads SGDLS; CDR2 reads YYNGEE. The CDR3 sequence is 16 residues long. V was pared by 3 bases and J by 4 bases, with 9 bases of the junction left unmatched. In DNA form, the CDR3 reads TGTGCCAGCAGCGCCGGGTCGACAGGGGGCGTAGAGACCCAGTACTTC. As protein: CASSAGSTGGVETQYF.

The CDR3 sequence: CASSYISAGELFF. CDR3 bases: TGTGCCAGCAGCTACATCTCTGCCGGGGAGCTGTTTTTT. The chain combines TRBV11-3 with TRBJ2-2; D remains unclear. Trimming removed 4 bases from V and 6 bases from J, with 9 bases in between. Germline V gene sequence: CDR1 SGHNT, CDR2 YENEEA. The CDR3 spans 13 residues.

The chain has TRBV6-6 and TRBJ2-1; 12 bases map to TRBD2. The CDR3 is 15 residues long. V lost 2 bases, J lost 6 bases, and 2 bases stayed unmatched. The V gene's germline CDR1 is MNHNY and CDR2 SVGAGI (reference sequence). CDR3 coding DNA: TGTGCCAGCAGTTACGTGACTAGCGGGGGCAATGAGCAGTTCTTC. Protein sequence: CASSYVTSGGNEQFF.

The chain links TRBV11-3 to TRBJ2-6; unclear D gene. The CDR3 has 16 amino acids. The germline gives CDR1 SGHNT, CDR2 YENEEA. V gave up 2 bases and J gave up 0 bases, with 8 bases separating them. The CDR3 here is CASSLSRSSGANVLTF. CDR3 nucleotides: TGTGCCAGCAGCTTATCACGGAGCTCTGGGGCCAACGTCCTGACTTTC.

In its sample, this clone was seen once. The J gene is TRBJ1-5, the V gene TRBV7-2; D is unclear. V was clipped by 4 bases and J by 7 bases, with 11 bases between them. This CDR3 contains 13 residues. Looked up from germline, CDR1 is SGHTA and CDR2 is FQGNSA. The CDR3 bases are TGTGCCAGCAGCTCCCGGACTCTCCAGCCCCAGCATTTT. Translated, it gives CASSSRTLQPQHF.

The chain uses TRBV4-1 and TRBJ1-1; the D is unclear. The CDR3 covers 15 residues. The ends were cut back, 3 bases at V and 1 base at J, with 12 bases in the middle. CDR1 and CDR2 from the germline V gene are MGHRA and YSYEKL. The CDR3 DNA is TGCGCCAGCAGCCACTTCCTGGCGGGGAACACTGAAGCTTTCTTT. Translation gives CASSHFLAGNTEAFF.

The genes are TRBV6-4 and TRBJ2-7; 8 nucleotides line up with TRBD1. Trimming at V came to 6 bases and at J to 4 bases, leaving 8 bases not matched to a gene. This CDR3 is 14 amino acids long. Germline V lookup: CDR1 MRHNA, CDR2 SNTAGT. CDR3 DNA sequence: TGTGCCAGCAGGCTCGGGGGACAGGAATACGAGCAGTACTTC. Translating gives CASRLGGQEYEQYF.

The chain recombines TRBV5-8 with TRBJ2-2; D call uncertain. The CDR3 is 15 residues long. With 0 bases removed from V and 3 bases from J, the gap between germline ends came to 9 bases. CDR1 SGHTS and CDR2 YDEGEE come from the germline V gene. The DNA for the CDR3 is TGTGCCAGCAGCTTGGACGGAGTGTACACCGGGGAGCTGTTTTTT. Residues: CASSLDGVYTGELFF.

The J gene is TRBJ2-1, the V gene TRBV18, with D tentatively TRBD2 (6 bases). The CDR3 has 13 residues. Trimming cost V 3 bases and J 6 bases, with 9 bases left between them. Germline loops: CDR1 KGHSH, CDR2 LQKENI. The chain's CDR3 is CASSPTRSNEQFF. For the CDR3, the DNA is TGTGCCAGCTCACCGACTAGATCCAATGAGCAGTTCTTC.

The chain recombines TRBV2 with TRBJ1-5, with 9 bases lining up with TRBD1. The germline CDR1 and CDR2 sequences are SNHLY and FYNNEI. With 6 bases clipped from V and 4 bases from J, the junction kept 1 base outside the gene matches. This CDR3 has 13 amino acids. The CDR3 DNA sequence: TGTGCCAGCAGACAGGGGGCAAATCAGCCCCAGCATTTT. Amino acids: CASRQGANQPQHF.